Listed below are T cell receptor beta chains from one sample, sequenced in a study of blood T cells in healthy people across ages. TCRdb itself ran the 5' RACE reads through MiXCR, one entry per CDR3 protein. Here the sample spans fewer than 950,000 distinct CDR3 sequences, under 40% being singletons. Sequencing was carried out using blood. All receptors derive from a young man in good health. The CDR3 runs from the conserved cysteine through the conserved F or W. The D gene is left open where the match is weak. Size tells how often a clone was seen (once, few, many) or the class of an expanded clone, and some rows leave it out.

len: 15
abundance: few
v_gene: TRBV4-1
d_gene: .
j_gene: TRBJ2-1
CDR3aa: CASSQVVDRYNEQFF
CDR3nt: TGCGCCAGCAGCCAGGTGGTCGACAGATACAATGAGCAGTTCTTC

len: 13
abundance: few
v_gene: TRBV12-3/TRBV12-4
d_gene: .
j_gene: TRBJ2-1
CDR3aa: CASSLARAGEQFF
CDR3nt: TGTGCCAGCAGTTTAGCGAGGGCGGGTGAGCAGTTCTTC

len: 13
abundance: few
v_gene: TRBV9
d_gene: .
j_gene: TRBJ2-5
CDR3aa: CASSVGTTNEQYF
CDR3nt: TGTGCCAGCAGCGTAGGGACCACAAATGAGCAGTACTTC

len: 16
abundance: .
v_gene: TRBV5-1
d_gene: .
j_gene: TRBJ2-1
CDR3aa: CASSLEAERVYNEQFF
CDR3nt: TGCGCCAGCAGCTTGGAGGCGGAGAGGGTCTACAATGAGCAGTTCTTC

len: 14
abundance: few
v_gene: TRBV20-1
d_gene: TRBD2
j_gene: TRBJ2-3
CDR3aa: CSARKVAGGDTQYF
CDR3nt: TGCAGTGCTAGAAAGGTAGCGGGGGGAGATACGCAGTATTTT

len: 17
abundance: once
v_gene: TRBV5-1
d_gene: .
j_gene: TRBJ2-4
CDR3aa: CASSLAWQIQAKNIQYF
CDR3nt: TGCGCCAGCAGCTTGGCCTGGCAGATCCAAGCCAAAAACATTCAGTACTTC

len: 14
abundance: .
v_gene: TRBV19
d_gene: .
j_gene: TRBJ2-1
CDR3aa: CASKETGRNNEQFF
CDR3nt: TGTGCCAGTAAAGAGACAGGGAGGAACAATGAGCAGTTCTTC

len: 14
abundance: .
v_gene: TRBV20-1
d_gene: TRBD1
j_gene: TRBJ1-2
CDR3aa: CSAHAPRQGAGYTF
CDR3nt: TGCAGTGCCCATGCCCCGAGACAGGGGGCGGGCTACACCTTC

len: 19
abundance: once
v_gene: TRBV7-3
d_gene: TRBD1
j_gene: TRBJ1-4
CDR3aa: CASSLTPLPITGDHEKLFF
CDR3nt: TGTGCCAGCAGCTTAACGCCCCTGCCCATAACAGGGGATCATGAAAAACTGTTTTTT

len: 14
abundance: .
v_gene: TRBV5-6
d_gene: .
j_gene: TRBJ2-5
CDR3aa: CASSRGGDTRAQYF
CDR3nt: TGTGCCAGCAGCCGAGGGGGAGATACAAGGGCCCAGTACTTC

len: 16
abundance: .
v_gene: TRBV6-1
d_gene: .
j_gene: TRBJ2-7
CDR3aa: CASSERGRLTTYEQYF
CDR3nt: TGTGCCAGCAGTGAACGGGGCCGCTTAACGACCTACGAGCAGTACTTC

len: 11
abundance: .
v_gene: TRBV28
d_gene: .
j_gene: TRBJ1-2
CDR3aa: CAITNPYGYTF
CDR3nt: TGTGCCATCACCAATCCCTATGGCTACACCTTC

len: 14
abundance: many
v_gene: TRBV12-3/TRBV12-4
d_gene: .
j_gene: TRBJ1-1
CDR3aa: CASSGHPGVTEAFF
CDR3nt: TGTGCCAGCAGTGGACACCCGGGGGTCACTGAAGCTTTCTTT

len: 14
abundance: .
v_gene: TRBV5-1
d_gene: .
j_gene: TRBJ2-3
CDR3aa: CASTLLARTDTQYF
CDR3nt: TGCGCCAGCACCCTCCTGGCCCGCACAGATACGCAGTATTTT

len: 12
abundance: few
v_gene: TRBV10-3
d_gene: TRBD1
j_gene: TRBJ1-1
CDR3aa: CAISKGQPEAFF
CDR3nt: TGTGCCATCAGCAAGGGACAGCCTGAAGCTTTCTTT

len: 17
abundance: few
v_gene: TRBV5-1
d_gene: TRBD2
j_gene: TRBJ2-3
CDR3aa: CASSDTLTSGGGDTQYF
CDR3nt: TGCGCCAGCAGCGATACTCTGACTAGCGGGGGGGGAGATACGCAGTATTTT

len: 15
abundance: .
v_gene: TRBV5-1
d_gene: TRBD1
j_gene: TRBJ1-1
CDR3aa: CASTPSDRVSTEAFF
CDR3nt: TGCGCCAGCACCCCTTCAGACAGGGTAAGCACTGAAGCTTTCTTT

len: 16
abundance: .
v_gene: TRBV14
d_gene: .
j_gene: TRBJ2-3
CDR3aa: CASSPSYLLKEDTQYF
CDR3nt: TGTGCCAGCAGCCCGTCGTATTTACTTAAGGAGGATACGCAGTATTTT

len: 15
abundance: .
v_gene: TRBV28
d_gene: .
j_gene: TRBJ1-1
CDR3aa: CASSPQTGRNTEAFF
CDR3nt: TGTGCCAGCAGTCCCCAGACAGGACGGAACACTGAAGCTTTCTTT

len: 14
abundance: few
v_gene: TRBV28
d_gene: .
j_gene: TRBJ2-1
CDR3aa: CASSLLAGGNEQFF
CDR3nt: TGTGCCAGCAGTTTATTAGCCGGGGGCAATGAGCAGTTCTTC

len: 13
abundance: few
v_gene: TRBV5-1
d_gene: .
j_gene: TRBJ1-5
CDR3aa: CASSLEVGQPQHF
CDR3nt: TGCGCCAGCAGCTTGGAGGTGGGCCAGCCCCAGCATTTT

len: 14
abundance: .
v_gene: TRBV5-1
d_gene: .
j_gene: TRBJ1-6
CDR3aa: CASSIGTSNSPLHF
CDR3nt: TGCGCCAGCAGCATCGGGACCTCTAATTCACCCCTCCACTTT

len: 15
abundance: .
v_gene: TRBV27
d_gene: TRBD1
j_gene: TRBJ2-5
CDR3aa: CASSSGTGGQETQYF
CDR3nt: TGTGCCAGCAGTTCCGGGACAGGGGGACAAGAGACCCAGTACTTC

len: 13
abundance: few
v_gene: TRBV12-3/TRBV12-4
d_gene: .
j_gene: TRBJ2-7
CDR3aa: CASSVHRSYEQYF
CDR3nt: TGTGCCAGCTCAGTACATAGATCCTACGAGCAGTACTTC

len: 14
abundance: .
v_gene: TRBV5-1
d_gene: TRBD1
j_gene: TRBJ2-1
CDR3aa: CASTSGQGEDEQFF
CDR3nt: TGCGCCAGCACCTCGGGACAGGGGGAGGATGAGCAGTTCTTC

len: 13
abundance: .
v_gene: TRBV20-1
d_gene: .
j_gene: TRBJ2-5
CDR3aa: CSASPYRDCKQYF
CDR3nt: TGCAGTGCTAGCCCCTACCGGGACTGTAAGCAGTACTTC

len: 14
abundance: .
v_gene: TRBV4-3
d_gene: .
j_gene: TRBJ1-5
CDR3aa: CASSPQHTDQPQHF
CDR3nt: TGCGCCAGCAGCCCCCAACACACCGATCAGCCCCAGCATTTT

len: 18
abundance: few
v_gene: TRBV20-1
d_gene: TRBD2
j_gene: TRBJ2-3
CDR3aa: CSARARTSGGLLTDTQYF
CDR3nt: TGCAGTGCTAGGGCCAGGACTAGCGGGGGGCTCCTCACAGATACGCAGTATTTT

len: 15
abundance: .
v_gene: TRBV3-1
d_gene: .
j_gene: TRBJ1-2
CDR3aa: CASSYIGETPQGYTF
CDR3nt: TGTGCCAGCAGCTATATAGGAGAAACCCCGCAAGGCTACACCTTC

len: 12
abundance: many
v_gene: TRBV5-6
d_gene: .
j_gene: TRBJ2-3
CDR3aa: CASSWKPDTQYF
CDR3nt: TGTGCCAGCAGCTGGAAGCCAGATACGCAGTATTTT

len: 15
abundance: .
v_gene: TRBV7-9
d_gene: .
j_gene: TRBJ2-1
CDR3aa: CASSLGRESYNEQFF
CDR3nt: TGTGCCAGCAGCTTGGGCAGGGAATCCTACAATGAGCAGTTCTTC

len: 17
abundance: few
v_gene: TRBV4-1
d_gene: TRBD2
j_gene: TRBJ2-5
CDR3aa: CASSQDNGASGRETQYF
CDR3nt: TGCGCCAGCAGCCAAGATAACGGAGCTAGCGGGAGGGAGACCCAGTACTTC

len: 17
abundance: few
v_gene: TRBV4-3
d_gene: .
j_gene: TRBJ1-4
CDR3aa: CASSQVSQHRRGEKLFF
CDR3nt: TGCGCCAGCAGCCAAGTCTCACAGCACCGGAGGGGTGAAAAACTGTTTTTT

len: 12
abundance: .
v_gene: TRBV6-5
d_gene: .
j_gene: TRBJ2-3
CDR3aa: CASSSKPDTQYF
CDR3nt: TGTGCCAGCAGCTCCAAACCAGATACGCAGTATTTT

len: 20
abundance: few
v_gene: TRBV7-2
d_gene: TRBD1
j_gene: TRBJ1-5
CDR3aa: CASSLAPLGSGDRSNQPQHF
CDR3nt: TGTGCCAGCAGCTTAGCCCCTCTCGGGTCTGGGGACAGAAGCAATCAGCCCCAGCATTTT

len: 13
abundance: many
v_gene: TRBV29-1
d_gene: TRBD1
j_gene: TRBJ1-2
CDR3aa: CSVGQAVNYGYTF
CDR3nt: TGCAGCGTAGGACAGGCGGTTAACTATGGCTACACCTTC

len: 15
abundance: few
v_gene: TRBV5-5
d_gene: .
j_gene: TRBJ2-1
CDR3aa: CASSLRAETYNEQFF
CDR3nt: TGTGCCAGCAGCCTAAGGGCGGAGACCTACAATGAGCAGTTCTTC

len: 15
abundance: .
v_gene: TRBV5-1
d_gene: .
j_gene: TRBJ2-7
CDR3aa: CASSPADRAYYEQYF
CDR3nt: TGCGCCAGCAGCCCGGCAGACCGGGCTTACTACGAGCAGTACTTC

len: 14
abundance: few
v_gene: TRBV7-2
d_gene: .
j_gene: TRBJ2-5
CDR3aa: CASSPRLWKETQYF
CDR3nt: TGTGCCAGCAGCCCACGACTGTGGAAAGAGACCCAGTACTTC

len: 14
abundance: .
v_gene: TRBV9
d_gene: .
j_gene: TRBJ1-5
CDR3aa: CASSVEGNSQPQHF
CDR3nt: TGTGCCAGCAGCGTAGAAGGGAATAGTCAGCCCCAGCATTTT

len: 16
abundance: .
v_gene: TRBV4-3
d_gene: .
j_gene: TRBJ2-2
CDR3aa: CASSRTGWGNTGELFF
CDR3nt: TGCGCCAGCAGCCGAACAGGGTGGGGGAACACCGGGGAGCTGTTTTTT

len: 15
abundance: .
v_gene: TRBV6-4
d_gene: TRBD2
j_gene: TRBJ2-7
CDR3aa: CASSVGTSPHNEQYF
CDR3nt: TGTGCCAGCAGTGTGGGGACTAGCCCTCACAATGAGCAGTACTTC

len: 17
abundance: .
v_gene: TRBV6-2/TRBV6-3
d_gene: TRBD2
j_gene: TRBJ2-3
CDR3aa: CASSHFGGGGRTDMQYF
CDR3nt: TGTGCCAGCAGTCACTTCGGGGGGGGTGGACGCACAGATATGCAGTATTTT

len: 15
abundance: few
v_gene: TRBV12-3/TRBV12-4
d_gene: .
j_gene: TRBJ2-3
CDR3aa: CASGGQRGPADTQYF
CDR3nt: TGTGCCAGTGGAGGGCAGAGGGGACCGGCGGATACGCAGTATTTT

len: 14
abundance: .
v_gene: TRBV5-6
d_gene: TRBD2
j_gene: TRBJ2-1
CDR3aa: CASSLRGLANEQFF
CDR3nt: TGTGCCAGCAGCCTGAGGGGACTAGCCAATGAGCAGTTCTTC

len: 16
abundance: once
v_gene: TRBV7-3
d_gene: TRBD1
j_gene: TRBJ1-2
CDR3aa: CASSLIGTGPNYGYTF
CDR3nt: TGTGCCAGCAGCTTAATCGGGACAGGGCCTAACTATGGCTACACCTTC

len: 15
abundance: many
v_gene: TRBV12-3/TRBV12-4
d_gene: .
j_gene: TRBJ2-4
CDR3aa: CASSLPVLAKNIQYF
CDR3nt: TGTGCCAGCAGTTTGCCAGTACTAGCCAAAAACATTCAGTACTTC

len: 17
abundance: .
v_gene: TRBV15
d_gene: TRBD2
j_gene: TRBJ2-4
CDR3aa: CATSRDLAGGPKNIQYF
CDR3nt: TGTGCCACCAGCAGAGATCTAGCGGGGGGGCCCAAAAACATTCAGTACTTC

len: 14
abundance: .
v_gene: TRBV20-1
d_gene: .
j_gene: TRBJ2-1
CDR3aa: CSAGRTSRGNEQFF
CDR3nt: TGCAGTGCCGGACGAACTAGTCGGGGCAATGAGCAGTTCTTC

len: 14
abundance: few
v_gene: TRBV7-9
d_gene: .
j_gene: TRBJ1-6
CDR3aa: CASSLVAVNSPLHF
CDR3nt: TGTGCCAGCAGCTTAGTGGCAGTGAATTCACCCCTCCACTTT

len: 14
abundance: .
v_gene: TRBV4-3
d_gene: .
j_gene: TRBJ2-6
CDR3aa: CASSQDYGANVLTF
CDR3nt: TGCGCCAGCAGCCAAGATTACGGGGCCAACGTCCTGACTTTC

len: 15
abundance: .
v_gene: TRBV6-2/TRBV6-3
d_gene: TRBD1
j_gene: TRBJ1-5
CDR3aa: CASSPTDRGRLPRHF
CDR3nt: TGTGCCAGCAGTCCGACGGACAGGGGGCGATTGCCCCGGCATTTT

len: 16
abundance: few
v_gene: TRBV4-3
d_gene: TRBD1
j_gene: TRBJ1-2
CDR3aa: CASSQVNRGGDYGYTF
CDR3nt: TGCGCCAGCAGCCAAGTAAACAGGGGGGGAGACTATGGCTACACCTTC

len: 18
abundance: .
v_gene: TRBV2
d_gene: .
j_gene: TRBJ1-3
CDR3aa: CASSPRMKQPGTGNTIYF
CDR3nt: TGTGCCAGCAGCCCGCGGATGAAACAACCCGGGACTGGAAACACCATATATTTT